This T cell receptor (beta chain) was recovered during a study of shared clonotypes between healthy human individuals. Assay: immunoSEQ multiplex PCR; the TCRdb copy retains only in-frame clones and omits some. This sample has some 2,100,000 clones; roughly 91% occur once, and the top ten carry about 1.8%. CDR1 is SGHVS and CDR2 is FQNEAQ in the germline V gene. The V end was cut by 1 base, the J end by 8 bases, with 8 bases between. The length of the CDR3 is 12 residues. Naive CD8 cells comprised CD45RO-negative, CCR7-positively selected cells, excluding terminally differentiated effector memory CD45RA+ cells.

Source material: naive CD8+ T cells from PBMCs. The sequence derives from a man younger than 35 in good health. Some clones in this sample may be carry-over from other donors' samples. The chain is built from TRBV7-8 and TRBJ1-1; D unclear. CDR3 protein: CASSLVAGEAFF. The DNA for the CDR3 is TGTGCCAGCAGCTTAGTGGCAGGAGAAGCTTTCTTT.